The following is a T cell receptor beta chain sequence with its context. It has no known antigen specificity. The sample holds no much larger clone one base away, and base qualities are not on file. Each collaborating institution followed its own protocols to collect whole blood in K2EDTA tubes. Collaborator samples were shipped for TCRbeta analysis as frozen whole blood, isolated PBMCs, or DNA extracted from either sample type. The sample belongs to a study of blood T cell repertoires in COVID-19 (dated by TCRdb to between 2020 and 2021). Study-wide context: Collaborator samples came from the United States, Italy and Spain and covered acute and convalescent phases of COVID-19. The prospective study material was composed of cDNA or gDNA derived from T cells, B-cell-depleted T cells, or PBMCs. The dataset comprised deeply sampled blood TCRbeta repertoires from subjects exposed to, actively infected with, or recovered from COVID-19. The repertoires were made available in a free public database intended to serve as a resource for research on the immune response to SARS-CoV-2. The samples were drawn from the first 160 participants of the ongoing ImmuneRACE study and from 1,254 subjects provided by 6 global collaborators. The sample metadata nearly always contained a de-identified subject ID, COVID-19 status, age in years and sex. Where available, HLA class I and class II types were taken from metadata supplied by the sample provider and were not determined by assay-based typing.

The paper as a whole reports these results and caveats: The quantity of clinical and demographic metadata differed by source and by participant and was supplied without curation.

Reading the germline V gene gives CDR1 MDHEN and CDR2 SYDVKM. Reading from cysteine to phenylalanine, the CDR3 counts 17 amino acids. Just the 51-base CDR3 DNA is kept, in frame starting at base 1. V and J are truncated by 8 bases and 2 bases respectively, leaving an intervening sequence of 22 bases. The immunoSEQ Assay, a bias-controlled multiplex PCR, was used to amplify TCRbeta CDR3 regions from genomic DNA. Concerning the study's data processing: Nucleated cell counts per sample were estimated from amplification of reference gene primers within the assay. To quantify the absolute abundance of each unique TCRbeta CDR3 rearrangement, sequence reads were collapsed and filtered. For each sample, productive Simpson clonality was calculated as the square root of Simpson's diversity index across productive rearrangements. The source is immuneACCESS, and TCRdb retained only in-frame sequences with V and J called. Part of the clones is not carried over; for the studies checked, unresolved V genes explain less than half of this, and the remainder is unexplained. V, J and clone size reflect that table, while D and trimming were determined from the DNA. The sample table shows 80,000 to 100,000 clones, and just over 85% are seen once. The ten largest account for over 10% of the sample.

The source of this sequence is a woman in her fifties or sixties in a cohort sampled during active or convalescent COVID-19. The chain links TRBV28 with TRBJ2-4; a weak D assignment points to TRBD2 (6 bases agree). Sample: peripheral blood. The sequenced DNA is TGTGCCAGCGCCCCCGGGGGACTCCCGGGGTCCAAAAACATTCAGTACTTC. It codes for CASAPGGLPGSKNIQYF.